This paragraph reports one T cell receptor (beta chain). Its target is unknown. Mixed chimerism was transient after nonmyeloablative marrow transplants from related graft donors. Produced via immunoSEQ multiplex PCR; TCRdb's table is partial and in-frame only. The data hold about 81,000 clones, with around 90% observed a single time. Trimming pared 0 bases from V and 4 bases from J, leaving 7 bases between. The germline V gene has CDR1 SGHDT and CDR2 YYEEEE. CDR3 length equals 13 residues. The data stem from a study of Tregs in tolerant kidney transplant recipients. General study findings and limits: Antigen-driven expansion was suggested because donor-specific Tregs expanded more than all Tregs in tolerant patients. Changing PCR primers prevented nucleotide comparison between some patients' samples.

This sequence was found in a human patient who received a combined kidney and bone marrow transplant. Certain T cells may be donor cells from the graft. The V call is TRBV5-6, the J call TRBJ1-1, with a tentative D call TRBD1 (5 bases). This specimen consisted of CD4+ T cells from blood (PBMCs), obtained 24 months after the transplant. CDR3 nucleotides: TGTGCCAGCAGCTTGGATAGGGGCACTGAAGCTTTCTTT. It yields the protein CASSLDRGTEAFF.